The 10 T cell receptor beta chains presented below share a single source sample, sequenced in a study of shared clonotypes between healthy human individuals. The protocol was immunoSEQ multiplex PCR, while the TCRdb copy is restricted to in-frame clones and leaves out a portion. The table records millions of clones, about 92% of them present only once. The sequenced sample was naive CD4+ T cells from PBMCs. Subset: CD45RA+ positively selected. These receptors came from a man aged 18 to 29 in good health. Some clones in this sample may be carry-over from other donors' samples.

This clone was observed once. This rearrangement joins TRBV28 to TRBJ1-5; the D is unclear. Germline CDR1 is MDHEN and CDR2 is SYDVKM. The CDR3 covers 16 residues. The ends were cut back, 6 bases at V and 5 bases at J, with 20 bases in the middle. CDR3 DNA: TGTGCCAGCAGCGATAATAATTGGGGTAGTGATCAGCCCCAGCATTTT. This gives the protein CASSDNNWGSDQPQHF.

This clone showed up just once. The chain uses TRBV7-8 and TRBJ2-1; the match to TRBD2 covers 8 bases. Germline assignment: CDR1 SGHVS and CDR2 FQNEAQ. V shed 5 bases, J shed 5 bases, and the junction held 8 bases outside the gene matches. CDR3 length equals 15 residues. The CDR3 bases are TGTGCCAGCAGCCTATGGACGACTAGCGACAATGAGCAGTTCTTC. Translated: CASSLWTTSDNEQFF.

This clone was detected only once. The sample holds other DNA sequences that translate to the same CDR3. For the CDR3, the DNA is TGTGCCAGCAGTCTCAGGACGGGGGAAAAACTGTTTTTT. This gives the protein CASSLRTGEKLFF. V gene TRBV27 combines with J gene TRBJ1-4; D is unresolved. CDR1 MNHEY and CDR2 SMNVEV come from the germline V gene (reference sequence). The V and J ends lost 5 bases and 8 bases respectively, with 12 bases between them. This CDR3 region has 13 residues.

This clone was counted only a few times. J is TRBJ1-5 and V is TRBV5-1, with D uncertain. Germline V gene lookup returns CDR1 SGHRS and CDR2 YFSETQ. V was cut by 0 bases and J by 3 bases, with 10 bases left in between. The CDR3 consists of 15 residues. DNA of the CDR3: TGCGCCAGCAGCTTGGAGGGCCACCACAATCAGCCCCAGCATTTT. Translating gives CASSLEGHHNQPQHF.

V is TRBV28 and J is TRBJ2-7; D gene uncertain. CDR3 length equals 16 residues. Germline V gene lookup returns CDR1 MDHEN and CDR2 SYDVKM. V was pared by 6 bases and J by 1 base, with 19 bases between. The CDR3, as DNA: TGTGCCAGCAGCCGCCCAGCAGCATTCTGGTCCTACGAGCAGTACTTC. This sequence encodes CASSRPAAFWSYEQYF.

V is TRBV5-1 and J is TRBJ2-7; D is unresolved. This CDR3 is 14 amino acids long. The V gene lost 4 bases and the J gene lost 0 bases, with 11 bases spanning the gap. Germline lookup yields CDR1 SGHRS and CDR2 YFSETQ. CDR3 residues: CASSPPDHSYEQYF. The CDR3 DNA is TGCGCCAGCAGCCCCCCCGACCACTCCTACGAGCAGTACTTC. Combining the CDR3 with reference TRBV5-1 and TRBJ2-7 gives the whole variable domain KAGVTQTPRYLIKTRGQQVTLSCSPISGHRSVSWYQQTPGQGLQFLFEYFSETQRNKGNFPGRFSGRQFSNSRSEMNVSTLELGDSALYLCASSPPDHSYEQYFGPGTRLTVT.

The V and J genes are TRBV14 and TRBJ2-1; the match to TRBD2 covers 10 bases. The CDR3 contains 23 residues. Germline assignment: CDR1 SGHDN and CDR2 FVKESK. After removal of 3 bases from V and 2 bases from J, the junction contained 25 bases not matched to a gene. The CDR3 sequence: CASSHSIKGLAGVGLVTYNEQFF. The CDR3 nucleotides read TGTGCCAGCAGCCACTCAATAAAGGGGCTAGCGGGAGTAGGGTTAGTGACCTACAATGAGCAGTTCTTC.

A word on this clone: The sample carries other DNA sequences with the same CDR3. The chain is built from TRBV6-1 and TRBJ1-1; 7 positions match TRBD1. Unmatched junction bases numbered 6, after V lost 7 bases and J lost 1 base. The V gene's germline CDR1 is MNHNS and CDR2 SASEGT. The CDR3 runs to 14 residues. CDR3 nucleotides: TGTGCCAGCACCCCCGGGACAGCGAACACTGAAGCTTTCTTT. Encoded protein: CASTPGTANTEAFF.

The CDR3 spells CASSLGPGADTQYF. The CDR3 nucleotides read TGTGCCAGCAGCTTAGGTCCCGGCGCAGATACGCAGTATTTT. This chain joins TRBV11-2 and TRBJ2-3; D remains unclear. Germline V gene lookup returns CDR1 SGHAT and CDR2 FQNNGV. Trimming pared 1 base from V and 4 bases from J, leaving 9 bases between. CDR3 length equals 14 residues.

The chain joins TRBV7-2 to TRBJ2-1; TRBD2 might be the D (7 bases). The CDR3 runs 16 residues. V lost 7 bases and J lost 0, with 16 bases in between. From germline, CDR1 is SGHTA and CDR2 FQGNSA. In nucleotides, the CDR3 is TGTGCCAGCAAGGGGGTAGCGGGTAGCTCCTACAATGAGCAGTTCTTC. It yields the protein CASKGVAGSSYNEQFF. The whole variable domain, remainder taken from reference TRBV7-2 and TRBJ2-1, is GAGVSQSPSNKVTEKGKDVELRCDPISGHTALYWYRQSLGQGLEFLIYFQGNSAPDKSGLPSDRFSAERTGGSVSTLTIQRTQQEDSAVYLCASKGVAGSSYNEQFFGPGTRLTVL.